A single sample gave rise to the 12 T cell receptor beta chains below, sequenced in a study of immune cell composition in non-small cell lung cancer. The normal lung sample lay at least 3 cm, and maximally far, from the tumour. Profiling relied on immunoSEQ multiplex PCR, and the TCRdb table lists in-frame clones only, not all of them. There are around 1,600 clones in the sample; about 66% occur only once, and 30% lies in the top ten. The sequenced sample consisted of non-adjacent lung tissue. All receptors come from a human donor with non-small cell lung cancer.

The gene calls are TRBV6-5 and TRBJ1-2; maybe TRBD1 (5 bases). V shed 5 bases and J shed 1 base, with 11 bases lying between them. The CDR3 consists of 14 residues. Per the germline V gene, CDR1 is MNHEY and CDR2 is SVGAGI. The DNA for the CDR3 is TGTGCCAGCAGTCGGCCGGGGGTTAACTATGGCTACACCTTC. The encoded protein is CASSRPGVNYGYTF.

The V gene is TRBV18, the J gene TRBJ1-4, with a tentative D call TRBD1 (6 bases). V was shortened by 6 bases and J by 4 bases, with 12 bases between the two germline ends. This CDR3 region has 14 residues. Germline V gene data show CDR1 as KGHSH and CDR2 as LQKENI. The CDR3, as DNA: TGTGCCAGCTCGCCAGGGGAGCGTAATGAAAAACTGTTTTTT. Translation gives CASSPGERNEKLFF.

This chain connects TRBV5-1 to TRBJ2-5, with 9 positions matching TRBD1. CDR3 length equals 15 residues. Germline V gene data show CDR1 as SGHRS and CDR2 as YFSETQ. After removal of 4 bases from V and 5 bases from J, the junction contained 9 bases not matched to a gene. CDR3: CASSPGQGKWETQYF. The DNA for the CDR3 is TGCGCCAGCAGCCCGGGACAGGGAAAATGGGAGACCCAGTACTTC.

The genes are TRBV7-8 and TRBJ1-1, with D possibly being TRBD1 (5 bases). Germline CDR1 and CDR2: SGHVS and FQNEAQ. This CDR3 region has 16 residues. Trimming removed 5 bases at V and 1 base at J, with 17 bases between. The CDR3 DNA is TGTGCCAGCAGCCCCCCCGCAGGGAAGGCGAACACTGAAGCTTTCTTT. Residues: CASSPPAGKANTEAFF.

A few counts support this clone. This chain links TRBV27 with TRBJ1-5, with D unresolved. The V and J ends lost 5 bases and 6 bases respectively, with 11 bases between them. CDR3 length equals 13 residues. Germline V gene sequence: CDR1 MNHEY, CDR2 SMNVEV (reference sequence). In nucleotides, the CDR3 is TGTGCCAGCAGTATAGAGCGGGCTCAGCCCCAGCATTTT. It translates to CASSIERAQPQHF.

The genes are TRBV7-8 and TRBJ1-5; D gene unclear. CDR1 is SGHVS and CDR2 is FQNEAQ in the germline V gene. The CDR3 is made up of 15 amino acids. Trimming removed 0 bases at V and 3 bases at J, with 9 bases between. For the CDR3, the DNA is TGTGCCAGCAGCTTAGCCGGAGAAGACAATCAGCCCCAGCATTTT. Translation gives CASSLAGEDNQPQHF.

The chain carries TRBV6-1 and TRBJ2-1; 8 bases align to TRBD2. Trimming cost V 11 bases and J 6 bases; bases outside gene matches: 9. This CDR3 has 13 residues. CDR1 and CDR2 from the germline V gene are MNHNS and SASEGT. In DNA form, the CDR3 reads TGTGCCGCGGGACTAGGCTCCATCAATGAGCAGTTCTTC. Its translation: CAAGLGSINEQFF.

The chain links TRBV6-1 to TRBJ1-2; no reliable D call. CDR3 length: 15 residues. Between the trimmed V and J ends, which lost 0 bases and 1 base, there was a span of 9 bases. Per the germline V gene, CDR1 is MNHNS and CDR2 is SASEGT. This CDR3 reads CASSEARTGNYGYTF. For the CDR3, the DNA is TGTGCCAGCAGTGAAGCCCGGACTGGTAACTATGGCTACACCTTC.

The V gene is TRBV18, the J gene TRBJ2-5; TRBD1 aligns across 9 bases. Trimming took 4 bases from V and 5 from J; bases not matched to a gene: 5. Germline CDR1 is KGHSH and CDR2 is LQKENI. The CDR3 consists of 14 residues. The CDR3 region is CASSLDRGFETQYF. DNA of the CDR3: TGTGCCAGCTCACTCGACAGGGGGTTTGAGACCCAGTACTTC. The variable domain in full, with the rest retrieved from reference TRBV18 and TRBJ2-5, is NAGVMQNPRHLVRRRGQEARLRCSPMKGHSHVYWYRQLPEEGLKFMVYLQKENIIDESGMPKERFSAEFPKEGPSILRIQQVVRGDSAAYFCASSLDRGFETQYFGPGTRLLVL.

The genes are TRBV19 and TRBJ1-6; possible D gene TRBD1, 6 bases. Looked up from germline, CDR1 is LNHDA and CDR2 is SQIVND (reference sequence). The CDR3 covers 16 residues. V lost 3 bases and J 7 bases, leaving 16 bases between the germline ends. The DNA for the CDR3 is TGTGCCAGTAGTATTCAACAGGGAGTTTGGAATTCACCCCTCCACTTT. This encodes CASSIQQGVWNSPLHF.

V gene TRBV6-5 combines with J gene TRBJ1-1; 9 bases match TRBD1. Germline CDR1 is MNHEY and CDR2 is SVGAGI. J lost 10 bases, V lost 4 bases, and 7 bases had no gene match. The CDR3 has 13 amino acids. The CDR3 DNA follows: TGTGCCAGCAGTTGGGACAGGGCGTATCCAGCTTTCTTT. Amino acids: CASSWDRAYPAFF.

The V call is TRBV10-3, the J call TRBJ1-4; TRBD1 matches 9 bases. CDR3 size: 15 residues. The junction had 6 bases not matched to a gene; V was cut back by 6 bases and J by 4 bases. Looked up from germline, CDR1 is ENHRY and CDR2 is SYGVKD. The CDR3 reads CAISPGTGLNEKLFF. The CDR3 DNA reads TGTGCCATCAGCCCCGGGACAGGGCTTAATGAAAAACTGTTTTTT.